The 20 T cell receptor beta chains below all came from one sample that was sequenced in a study of blood T cell repertoires in COVID-19. Produced via immunoSEQ multiplex PCR; TCRdb's table is partial and in-frame only. The sample carries about 140,000 clones, 76% recorded once. The sequenced material came from peripheral blood. Source of these receptors: a woman at least 80 years old with active or convalescent COVID-19.

This chain connects TRBV30 to TRBJ2-7; D might be TRBD1 or TRBD2, each matching 5 bases. Germline V gene data show CDR1 as GTSNPN and CDR2 as SVGIG (reference sequence). V lost 5 bases and J lost 5, with 10 bases in between. The CDR3 totals 11 residues. The CDR3 here is CAWGARDEQYF. In nucleotides, the CDR3 is TGTGCCTGGGGGGCGCGGGACGAGCAGTACTTC.

The chain uses TRBV14 and TRBJ2-2; D perhaps matches TRBD2 (5 bases). The CDR3 consists of 16 residues. Germline CDR1 reads SGHDN; CDR2 reads FVKESK. V lost 8 bases to trimming and J lost 0 bases, with 16 bases between them. CDR3 bases: TGTGCCAGCCGAGGATTGGGAGCCGCGAACACCGGGGAGCTGTTTTTT. It translates to CASRGLGAANTGELFF. Looking up the rest from reference TRBV14 and TRBJ2-2 gives the full variable domain: EAGVTQFPSHSVIEKGQTVTLRCDPISGHDNLYWYRRVMGKEIKFLLHFVKESKQDESGMPNNRFLAERTGGTYSTLKVQPAELEDSGVYFCASRGLGAANTGELFFGEGSRLTVL.

This clone was found once. The chain uses TRBV19 and TRBJ2-1, with D perhaps matching TRBD1 (8 bases). Germline V lookup: CDR1 LNHDA, CDR2 SQIVND (reference sequence). The V end lost 7 bases, the J end lost 7 bases, and 14 bases lay between the germline ends. The CDR3 length is 13 residues. This CDR3 reads CASNGQGGNEQFF. Here the CDR3 DNA reads TGTGCCAGTAACGGACAGGGAGGGAATGAGCAGTTCTTC. Full variable domain (missing parts from reference TRBV19 and TRBJ2-1): DGGITQSPKYLFRKEGQNVTLSCEQNLNHDAMYWYRQDPGQGLRLIYYSQIVNDFQKGDIAEGYSVSREKKESFPLTVTSAQKNPTAFYLCASNGQGGNEQFFGPGTRLTVL.

The chain employs TRBV14 and TRBJ2-5; D might be TRBD1 (6 bases). Trimming cost V 6 bases and J 1 base, with 15 bases left between them. This CDR3 is 15 amino acids long. Per germline, CDR1 SGHDN and CDR2 FVKESK. CDR3: CASSQINRVQETQYF. DNA for the CDR3: TGTGCCAGCAGTCAGATAAACAGGGTCCAAGAGACCCAGTACTTC.

The V gene is TRBV6-6, the J gene TRBJ1-2, with D perhaps TRBD1 (6 bases). The germline V gene has CDR1 MNHNY and CDR2 SVGAGI (reference sequence). V lost 6 bases and J 7 bases, leaving 15 bases between the germline ends. The CDR3 is made up of 13 amino acids. The CDR3 DNA is TGTGCCAGCAGCGAAACAGGGATCCGTGGCTACACCTTC. This codes for CASSETGIRGYTF.

V and J are TRBV27 and TRBJ2-7, with D perhaps matching TRBD1 (5 bases). CDR1 and CDR2 (germline): MNHEY, SMNVEV (reference sequence). This CDR3 region has 13 residues. V was pared by 6 bases and J by 2 bases, with 11 bases between. The CDR3 loop reads CASSTGGTYEQYF. The CDR3 DNA is TGTGCCAGCAGCACAGGCGGAACCTACGAGCAGTACTTC.

The V gene is TRBV11-2, the J gene TRBJ1-1; TRBD1 matches at 7 bases. In germline, CDR1 is SGHAT, CDR2 FQNNGV. This CDR3 region has 13 residues. J was trimmed by 10 bases and V by 0 bases; bases with no gene match: 5. CDR3 nucleotide sequence: TGTGCCAGCAGCTTAGACTCGACAGGGACAGCTTTCTTT. Translation: CASSLDSTGTAFF.

In its sample, this clone was seen once. This chain uses TRBV10-3 with TRBJ2-3; D uncertain. The germline CDR1 and CDR2 sequences are ENHRY and SYGVKD. This CDR3 has 14 residues. V lost 3 bases to trimming and J lost 6 bases, with 13 bases between them. CDR3 DNA: TGTGCCATCAGTGACGGAGTAGGTTTCGATACGCAGTATTTT. Its protein is CAISDGVGFDTQYF.

Notes on this clone: The junction and the germline gene differ at one end; a read error may be behind it. The V gene is TRBV7-8, the J gene TRBJ1-2, with 10 bases fitting TRBD1. The CDR3 covers 16 residues. Looked up from germline, CDR1 is SGHVS and CDR2 is FQNEAQ. The CDR3 protein is CLCSPGQGSTNYGYTF. CDR3 DNA sequence: TGCTTATGTTCCCCGGGACAGGGGTCTACTAACTATGGCTACACCTTC.

This clone was counted between two and nine times. The chain joins TRBV5-4 to TRBJ2-7; D unclear. The CDR3 extends over 13 amino acids. Trimming removed 3 bases at V and 0 bases at J, with 7 bases between. The germline CDR1 and CDR2 sequences are SGHNT and YYREEE (reference sequence). CDR3 DNA: TGTGCCAGCAGCTCGCTGAGCTCCTACGAGCAGTACTTC. This gives the protein CASSSLSSYEQYF.

The chain has TRBV7-8 and TRBJ2-7; D possibly corresponds to TRBD1 (6 bases). The CDR3 totals 17 residues. V lost 5 bases and J lost 3, with 23 bases in between. Germline CDR1 reads SGHVS; CDR2 reads FQNEAQ. Here the CDR3 reads CASSRGAGAGVNYEQYF. CDR3 sequence (DNA): TGTGCCAGCAGCCGGGGCGCCGGGGCAGGGGTTAACTACGAGCAGTACTTC.

This sequence joins TRBV27 and TRBJ2-1; TRBD1 matches at 8 bases. The germline V gene encodes CDR1 MNHEY and CDR2 SMNVEV (reference sequence). CDR3 length: 14 residues. The V segment lost 6 bases and the J segment 2 bases; nucleotides outside the gene matches: 3. DNA of the CDR3: TGTGCCAGCAGGGGGACAGGCACCTACAATGAGCAGTTCTTC. Residues: CASRGTGTYNEQFF.

V usage is TRBV18 and J usage is TRBJ2-3, with D possibly being TRBD1 (5 bases). The CDR3 covers 14 residues. Germline V CDR1 and CDR2: KGHSH, LQKENI. Trimming pared 0 bases from V and 4 bases from J, leaving 8 bases between. Here the CDR3 DNA reads TGTGCCAGCTCACCACCGGCAGGGTCAGATACGCAGTATTTT. Its translation: CASSPPAGSDTQYF.

Concerning this clone itself: A clone one base away is much larger, so this may be a read error. V is TRBV7-9 and J is TRBJ1-1; tentatively, D is TRBD1 (6 bases). Germline assignment: CDR1 SEHNR and CDR2 FQNEAQ (reference sequence). V lost 4 bases and J lost 1, with 7 bases in between. The CDR3 has 13 residues. CDR3 residues: CASSWGQNTEAFF. Here the CDR3 DNA reads TGTGCCAGCAGCTGGGGACAGAACACTGAAGCTTTCTTT.

This clone was detected only once. The J gene is TRBJ2-5, the V gene TRBV2; TRBD2 might be the D (7 bases). CDR3 length: 16 residues. CDR1 and CDR2 from the germline V gene are SNHLY and FYNNEI. The V end lost 3 bases, the J end lost 5 bases, and 19 bases lay between the germline ends. The CDR3 DNA reads TGTGCCAGCAGTGACTTCGGGGGGCCTGAGGGGGAGACCCAGTACTTC. This sequence encodes CASSDFGGPEGETQYF.

The V gene is TRBV3-1 (or the pseudogene TRBV3-2), the J gene TRBJ2-2, with 8 bases identical to TRBD1. The CDR3 length is 17 residues. Germline V lookup: CDR1 LGHDT, CDR2 YNNKEL (reference sequence). The J segment lost 5 bases and the V segment lost 2 bases, leaving 10 bases of the junction unmatched. The CDR3 here is CASSQRLRGPGTGELFF. CDR3 bases: TGTGCCAGCAGCCAAAGACTCAGGGGGCCGGGAACCGGGGAGCTGTTTTTT.

This clone was found a few times. The chain couples TRBV7-8 to TRBJ1-2; 12 bases match TRBD1. The CDR3 is 16 residues long. Germline V lookup: CDR1 SGHVS, CDR2 FQNEAQ. The V and J ends lost 1 base and 7 bases, in that order; junction bases with no gene match: 7. CDR3: CASSLVAGTGGSGYTF. Written as DNA, the CDR3 is TGTGCCAGCAGCTTAGTAGCAGGGACAGGGGGCTCTGGCTACACCTTC.

The chain uses TRBV6-8 and TRBJ1-5, with TRBD1 as a possible D gene (6 bases). The CDR3 length is 19 residues. The germline V and J ends were trimmed by 2 bases and 2 bases, with 22 bases remaining between them. Germline V gives CDR1 MNHGY, CDR2 SAAAGT. The CDR3 DNA sequence: TGTGCCAGCAGTTACCCAGAAACTAGACAGGACAGTTGCAATCAGCCCCAGCATTTT. Its protein product is CASSYPETRQDSCNQPQHF.

This clone has just a few counts. This rearrangement joins TRBV9 to TRBJ2-1; D is ambiguous. In germline, CDR1 is SGDLS, CDR2 YYNGEE. The CDR3 extends over 12 amino acids. Trimming shortened V by 3 bases and J by 8 bases, and 9 bases separated the two germline ends. This CDR3 is CASSAGVDEQFF. DNA for the CDR3: TGTGCCAGCAGCGCGGGTGTGGATGAGCAGTTCTTC.

The chain joins TRBV28 to TRBJ2-1; 8 bases are shared with TRBD1. This CDR3 region has 16 residues. Germline V gene data show CDR1 as MDHEN and CDR2 as SYDVKM. The trim removed 6 bases at V and 6 bases at J, leaving 13 bases unmatched. CDR3 amino acids: CASSPTGTGRSNEQFF. The CDR3 DNA follows: TGTGCCAGCAGCCCAACAGGGACAGGTCGTAGCAATGAGCAGTTCTTC.